Below, 5 T cell receptor beta chains from the same sample are listed, as sequenced in a study of T-cell memory formation after mild COVID-19 (dated by TCRdb to the early 2020s). Receptors were amplified or captured by 5' RACE. Sequencing relied on an Illumina NovaSeq 6000. TCRdb applied fastp at Q25 and MiXCR to the public reads, then kept only in-frame beta chains. Identical CDR3 protein sequences are pooled into one entry, listed with their most common genes and DNA. This sample is represented by tens of thousands of distinct CDR3 sequences; about 6.8% of them were singletons. Less than 0.95% of the sample is in the top ten clones. The material sequenced was PBMCs or a T cell subset sorted from them (not recorded which). The receptors originated from an adult who had mild COVID-19 (a few samples of this study predate the infection). The sample titles of this study are shuffled in the database, so cell type and time point are left out.

This clonotype was detected ten times or more. V is TRBV7-3 and J is TRBJ2-3, with D perhaps being TRBD1 or TRBD2 (6 bases each). Germline V gene data show CDR1 as SGHTA and CDR2 as FQGTGA. The CDR3 runs to 17 residues. The ends were cut back, 5 bases at V and 1 base at J, with 19 bases in the middle. As DNA, the CDR3 is TGTGCCAGCAGCCCAGCCCCCCGGGGGCGGGGCACAGATACGCAGTATTTT. This gives the protein CASSPAPRGRGTDTQYF.

V usage is TRBV7-8 and J usage is TRBJ1-5; TRBD1 might be the D (5 bases). The CDR3 is 12 amino acids. The germline V gene encodes CDR1 SGHVS and CDR2 FQNEAQ. V lost 1 base and J 9 bases, leaving 7 bases between the germline ends. The CDR3 bases are TGTGCCAGCAGCTTAGGTAGGGGGCCCCAGCATTTT. Amino acid sequence: CASSLGRGPQHF.

This clonotype has a count of ten or more. The J gene is TRBJ2-2, the V gene TRBV7-3; tentatively, D is TRBD1 (5 bases). This CDR3 contains 15 residues. CDR1 and CDR2 (germline): SGHTA, FQGTGA. Trimming cost V 1 base and J 4 bases, with 10 bases left between them. DNA for the CDR3: TGTGCCAGCAGCTTAAATCAGGGCGGCACCGGGGAGCTGTTTTTT. Translating gives CASSLNQGGTGELFF.

The table lists this clonotype with many counts. The J gene is TRBJ2-3, the V gene TRBV19, with TRBD2 matching 11 bases. The V gene end was trimmed by 4 bases and the J gene end by 9 bases; junction bases not matched to a gene: 3. Germline CDR1 reads LNHDA; CDR2 reads SQIVND (reference sequence). The CDR3 has 13 amino acids. In nucleotides, the CDR3 is TGTGCCAGTAGTAGGGGACTAGCGGACACGCAGTATTTT. As protein: CASSRGLADTQYF.

This clonotype was detected ten times or more. A read error may produce the germline difference seen at one junction end. V gene TRBV6-5 combines with J gene TRBJ1-2; D possibly corresponds to TRBD1 (5 bases). Germline-derived CDR1 and CDR2 are MNHEY and SVGAGI. The CDR3 totals 14 residues. The DNA of the CDR3 is TGTGCCAGCAGTCGGGGGTGGCAGGGAACCCCGCCGAAGTTC. Translation: CASSRGWQGTPPKF.